This passage covers 5 T cell receptor beta chains from one sample sequenced in a study of blood T cell repertoires in COVID-19. Libraries were prepared by immunoSEQ multiplex PCR; TCRdb keeps only in-frame clonotypes and omits some of them. The data hold tens of thousands of clones, with roughly 82% observed a single time. What was sequenced was peripheral blood. The receptor source for this set is a human donor in a cohort sampled during active COVID-19.

The chain has TRBV29-1 and TRBJ2-3; 16 bases match TRBD2. Looked up from germline, CDR1 is SQVTM and CDR2 is ANQGSEA. This CDR3 is built from 15 residues. V lost 5 bases, J lost 5 bases, and 4 bases stayed unmatched. CDR3 sequence: CSVPGLAGGVDTQYF. In DNA form, the CDR3 reads TGCAGCGTTCCGGGACTAGCGGGGGGGGTAGATACGCAGTATTTT.

The gene calls are TRBV25-1 and TRBJ2-7; 7 bases align to TRBD2. The CDR3 loop spans 15 amino acids. Germline CDR1 MGHDK, CDR2 SYGVNS. V lost 6 bases to trimming and J lost 4 bases; unmatched junction nucleotides: 12. The CDR3 region is CASSSPGGGQYEQYF. The CDR3 coding sequence is TGTGCCAGCAGCAGCCCGGGGGGAGGGCAGTACGAGCAGTACTTC.

The J gene is TRBJ2-7, the V gene TRBV11-2; 9 nucleotides line up with TRBD1. Germline loops: CDR1 SGHAT, CDR2 FQNNGV. J lost 0 bases, V lost 0 bases, and 3 bases had no gene match. This CDR3 contains 16 residues. CDR3 DNA: TGTGCCAGCAGCTTAGATTGGACAGGGGTCTCCTACGAGCAGTACTTC. It codes for CASSLDWTGVSYEQYF.

The CDR3 sequence is CASFEGTSTDTQYF. The DNA for the CDR3 is TGCGCCAGCTTCGAGGGAACTAGCACAGATACGCAGTATTTT. This chain joins TRBV5-1 and TRBJ2-3; tentative D call: TRBD2 (5 bases). Germline V gene sequence: CDR1 SGHRS, CDR2 YFSETQ. Trimming took 7 bases from V and 0 from J, leaving 12 bases between them. The CDR3 has 14 residues.

This clone was seen a handful of times. The chain employs TRBV4-1 and TRBJ1-6; 7 bases are shared with TRBD1. From germline, CDR1 is MGHRA and CDR2 YSYEKL. Trimming removed 4 bases from V and 7 bases from J; junction bases left unmatched: 1. The CDR3 spans 13 residues. Here the CDR3 DNA reads TGCGCCAGCAGCCGGGACAGCAATTCACCCCTCCACTTT. It encodes CASSRDSNSPLHF.